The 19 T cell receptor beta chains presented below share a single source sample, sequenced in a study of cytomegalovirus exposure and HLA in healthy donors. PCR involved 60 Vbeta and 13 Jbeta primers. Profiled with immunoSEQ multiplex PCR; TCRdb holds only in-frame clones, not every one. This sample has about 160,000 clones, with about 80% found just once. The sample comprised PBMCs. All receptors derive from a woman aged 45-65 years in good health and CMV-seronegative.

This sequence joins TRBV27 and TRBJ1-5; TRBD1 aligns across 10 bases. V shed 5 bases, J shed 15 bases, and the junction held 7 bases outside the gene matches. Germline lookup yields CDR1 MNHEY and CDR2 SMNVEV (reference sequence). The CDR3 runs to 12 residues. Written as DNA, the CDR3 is TGTGCCAGCAGTGTCGACAGGGGGCCGTGGCATTTT. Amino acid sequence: CASSVDRGPWHF.

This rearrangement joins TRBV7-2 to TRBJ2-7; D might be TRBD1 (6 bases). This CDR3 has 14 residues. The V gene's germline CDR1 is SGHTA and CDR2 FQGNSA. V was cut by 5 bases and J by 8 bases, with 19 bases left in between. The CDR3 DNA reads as TGTGCCAGCAGCGAAGGGGGAACGGTATATCAGCAGTACTTC. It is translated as CASSEGGTVYQQYF.

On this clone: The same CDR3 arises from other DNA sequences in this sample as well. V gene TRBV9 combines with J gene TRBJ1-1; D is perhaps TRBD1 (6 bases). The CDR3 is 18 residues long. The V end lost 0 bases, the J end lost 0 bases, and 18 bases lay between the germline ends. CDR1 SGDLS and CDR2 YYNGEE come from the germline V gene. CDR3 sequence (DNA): TGTGCCAGCAGCGTAGTCGTCGGACAGCGGCTTTTGAACACTGAAGCTTTCTTT. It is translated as CASSVVVGQRLLNTEAFF.

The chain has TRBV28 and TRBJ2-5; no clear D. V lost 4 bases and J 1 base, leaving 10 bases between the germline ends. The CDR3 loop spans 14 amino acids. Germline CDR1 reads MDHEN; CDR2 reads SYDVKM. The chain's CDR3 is CASSSPFVQETQYF. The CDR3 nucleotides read TGTGCCAGCAGTTCCCCGTTTGTCCAAGAGACCCAGTACTTC.

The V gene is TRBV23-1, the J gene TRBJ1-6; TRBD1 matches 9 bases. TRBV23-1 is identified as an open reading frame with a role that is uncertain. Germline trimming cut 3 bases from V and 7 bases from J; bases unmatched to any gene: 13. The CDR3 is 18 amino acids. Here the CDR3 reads CASSQNHRGRPRNSPLHF. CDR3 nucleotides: TGCGCCAGCAGTCAGAACCACAGGGGGCGCCCCAGAAATTCACCCCTCCACTTT.

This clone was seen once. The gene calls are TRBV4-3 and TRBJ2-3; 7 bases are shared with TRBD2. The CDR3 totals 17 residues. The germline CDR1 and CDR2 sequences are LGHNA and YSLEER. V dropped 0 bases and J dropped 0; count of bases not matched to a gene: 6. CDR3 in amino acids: CASSQDQAGTSTDTQYF. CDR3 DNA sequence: TGCGCCAGCAGCCAAGACCAAGCGGGAACTAGCACAGATACGCAGTATTTT.

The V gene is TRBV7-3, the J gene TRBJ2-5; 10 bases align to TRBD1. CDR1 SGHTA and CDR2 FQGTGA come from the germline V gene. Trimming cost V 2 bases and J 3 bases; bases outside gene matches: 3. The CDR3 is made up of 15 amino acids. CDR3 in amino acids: CASSLLGTGEETQYF. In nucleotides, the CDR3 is TGTGCCAGCAGCTTACTGGGGACAGGGGAAGAGACCCAGTACTTC.

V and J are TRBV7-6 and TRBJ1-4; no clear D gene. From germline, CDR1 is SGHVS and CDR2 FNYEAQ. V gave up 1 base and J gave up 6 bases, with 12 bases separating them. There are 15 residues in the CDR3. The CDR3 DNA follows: TGTGCCAGCAGCTTAGATCAAGGCGGCCATGAAAAACTGTTTTTT. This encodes CASSLDQGGHEKLFF.

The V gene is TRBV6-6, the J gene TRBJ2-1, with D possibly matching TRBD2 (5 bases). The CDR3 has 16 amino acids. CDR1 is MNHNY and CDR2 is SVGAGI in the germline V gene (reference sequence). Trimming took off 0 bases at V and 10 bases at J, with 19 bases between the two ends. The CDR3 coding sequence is TGTGCCAGCAGTTACTCGAGACACCCTACTCTAGCCGAGCAGTTCTTC. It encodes CASSYSRHPTLAEQFF.

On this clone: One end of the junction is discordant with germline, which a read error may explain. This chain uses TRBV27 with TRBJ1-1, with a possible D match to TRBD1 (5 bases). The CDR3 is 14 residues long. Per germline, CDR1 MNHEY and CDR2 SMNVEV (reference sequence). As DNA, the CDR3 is TGTGCAAGCAGTTATGGGGGGTTGAACACTGAAGCTTTCTTT. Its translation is CASSYGGLNTEAFF.

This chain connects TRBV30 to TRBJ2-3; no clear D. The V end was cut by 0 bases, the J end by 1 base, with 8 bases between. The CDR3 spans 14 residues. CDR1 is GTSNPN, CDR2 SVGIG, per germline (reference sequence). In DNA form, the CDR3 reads TGTGCCTGGAGTGTACGTCGGGGCACAGATACGCAGTATTTT. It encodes CAWSVRRGTDTQYF.

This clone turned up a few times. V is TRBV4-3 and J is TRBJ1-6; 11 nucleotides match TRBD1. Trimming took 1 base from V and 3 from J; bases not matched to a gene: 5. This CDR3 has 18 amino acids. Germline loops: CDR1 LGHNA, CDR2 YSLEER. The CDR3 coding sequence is TGCGCCAGCAGCCAAGCCGAGGGACAGGGGGTCTATAATTCACCCCTCCACTTT. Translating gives CASSQAEGQGVYNSPLHF.

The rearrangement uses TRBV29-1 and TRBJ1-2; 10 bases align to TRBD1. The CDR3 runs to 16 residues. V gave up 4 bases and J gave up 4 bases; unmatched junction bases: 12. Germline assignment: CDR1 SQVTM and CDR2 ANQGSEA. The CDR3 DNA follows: TGCAGCGTTGTATCGGACAGGGGGTCTGGCAGCTATGGCTACACCTTC. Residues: CSVVSDRGSGSYGYTF.

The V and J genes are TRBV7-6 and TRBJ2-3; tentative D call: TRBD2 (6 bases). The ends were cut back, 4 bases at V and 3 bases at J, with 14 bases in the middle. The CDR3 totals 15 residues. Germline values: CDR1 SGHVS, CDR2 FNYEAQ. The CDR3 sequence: CASSYARGVTDTQYF. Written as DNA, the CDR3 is TGTGCCAGCAGCTACGCGCGGGGTGTTACAGATACGCAGTATTTT.

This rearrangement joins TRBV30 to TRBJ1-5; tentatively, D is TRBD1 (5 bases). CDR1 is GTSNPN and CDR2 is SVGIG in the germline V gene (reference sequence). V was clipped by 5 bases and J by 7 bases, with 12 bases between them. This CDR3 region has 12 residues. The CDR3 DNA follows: TGTGCCTGGGGGGGGTCAGGGCAGCCCCAGCATTTT. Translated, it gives CAWGGSGQPQHF.

CDR3 residues: CAIMKGETEAFF. The CDR3 DNA reads as TGTGCCATCATGAAGGGGGAGACTGAAGCTTTCTTT. The gene calls are TRBV10-3 and TRBJ1-1; tentatively, D is TRBD1 (6 bases). With 7 bases removed from V and 5 bases from J, the gap between germline ends came to 11 bases. Germline V gives CDR1 ENHRY, CDR2 SYGVKD. There are 12 residues in the CDR3.

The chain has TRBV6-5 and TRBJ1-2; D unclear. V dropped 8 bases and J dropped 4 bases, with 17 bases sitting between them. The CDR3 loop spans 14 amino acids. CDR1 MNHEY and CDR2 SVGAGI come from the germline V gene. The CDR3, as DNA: TGTGCCAGCGGGGAGATATGGGGTAGCTATGGCTACACCTTC. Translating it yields CASGEIWGSYGYTF.

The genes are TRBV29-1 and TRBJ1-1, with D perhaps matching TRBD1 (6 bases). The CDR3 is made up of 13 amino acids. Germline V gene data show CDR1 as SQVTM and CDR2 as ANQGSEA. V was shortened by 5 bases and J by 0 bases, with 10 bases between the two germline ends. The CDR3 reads CSVWQGMNTEAFF. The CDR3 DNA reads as TGCAGCGTTTGGCAGGGGATGAACACTGAAGCTTTCTTT.

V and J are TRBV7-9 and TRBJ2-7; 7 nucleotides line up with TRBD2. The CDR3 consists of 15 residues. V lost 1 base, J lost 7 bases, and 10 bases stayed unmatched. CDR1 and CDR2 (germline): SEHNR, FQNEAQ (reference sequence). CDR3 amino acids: CASSLGVGTSAEQYF. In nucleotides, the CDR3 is TGTGCCAGCAGCTTAGGGGTGGGTACTAGCGCGGAGCAGTACTTC.